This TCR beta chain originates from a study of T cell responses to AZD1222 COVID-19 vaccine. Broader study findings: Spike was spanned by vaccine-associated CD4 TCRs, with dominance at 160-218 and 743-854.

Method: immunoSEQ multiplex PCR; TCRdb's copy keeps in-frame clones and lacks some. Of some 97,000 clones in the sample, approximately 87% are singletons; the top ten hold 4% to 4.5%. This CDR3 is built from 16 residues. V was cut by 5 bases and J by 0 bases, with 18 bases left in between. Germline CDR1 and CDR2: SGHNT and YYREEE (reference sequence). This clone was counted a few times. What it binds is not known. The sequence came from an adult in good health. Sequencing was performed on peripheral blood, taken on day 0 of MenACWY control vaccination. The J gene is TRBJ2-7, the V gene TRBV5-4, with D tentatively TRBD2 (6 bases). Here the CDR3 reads CASSPWEVGSSYEQYF. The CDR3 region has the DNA TGTGCCAGCAGTCCGTGGGAGGTCGGGAGCTCCTACGAGCAGTACTTC.